The 11 T cell receptor beta chains presented below share a single source sample, sequenced in a study of blood T cell repertoires in COVID-19 (TCRdb year 2020). The library was produced with the immunoSEQ multiplex PCR assay. Imported from immuneACCESS, the table was reduced by TCRdb to in-frame sequences with V and J called. These copies leave out some clones; in studies compared against another copy, an unresolved V gene accounts for under half, and the cause of the remainder is not known. The sample table records some 43,000 clones; over 65% of these occur just once. Approximately 14% of the sample is in the top ten clones. The specimen was peripheral blood. Every receptor here comes from a man aged 50 to 60 with active or convalescent COVID-19.

The chain recombines TRBV27 with TRBJ1-3; TRBD1 aligns across 7 bases. The J segment lost 2 bases and the V segment lost 7 bases, leaving 2 bases of the junction unmatched. CDR3 size: 13 residues. Germline lookup yields CDR1 MNHEY and CDR2 SMNVEV (reference sequence). The CDR3 reads CASTDRAGNTIYF. DNA for the CDR3: TGTGCCAGCACCGACAGGGCTGGAAACACCATATATTTT.

The chain couples TRBV5-1 to TRBJ2-7, with TRBD1 matching 7 bases. Germline V gene lookup returns CDR1 SGHRS and CDR2 YFSETQ. The CDR3 consists of 14 residues. Trimming took 3 bases from V and 3 from J; bases not matched to a gene: 6. CDR3 loop: CASSSRDRDYEQYF. The DNA for the CDR3 is TGCGCCAGCAGCTCCCGGGACAGAGACTACGAGCAGTACTTC.

The gene calls are TRBV11-2 and TRBJ1-5, with D possibly TRBD1 on 5 matching bases. The CDR3 consists of 13 residues. The V gene's germline CDR1 is SGHAT and CDR2 FQNNGV. V lost 2 bases and J 5 bases, leaving 7 bases between the germline ends. Written as DNA, the CDR3 is TGTGCCAGCAGCTTAACAGGTTATCAGCCCCAGCATTTT. Its translation: CASSLTGYQPQHF.

The V gene is TRBV7-9, the J gene TRBJ2-7, with 7 bases aligning to TRBD1. Germline-derived CDR1 and CDR2 are SEHNR and FQNEAQ (reference sequence). This CDR3 is built from 14 residues. The trim removed 5 bases at V and 6 bases at J, leaving 10 bases unmatched. The CDR3 here is CASSLDRDWGEQYF. The CDR3 DNA is TGTGCCAGCAGCCTCGACAGGGATTGGGGCGAGCAGTACTTC.

This clone showed up just once. The J gene is TRBJ1-5, the V gene TRBV21-1; the table's D call, TRBD1, was not checked against the DNA. TRBV21-1 is assigned pseudogene status. The CDR3 loop spans 14 amino acids. The CDR3: CASSRTAYDQPQHF. In nucleotides, the CDR3 is TGTGCCAGCAGCCGGACAGCCTATGATCAGCCCCAGCATTTT.

The chain has TRBV29-1 and TRBJ2-3; possible D gene TRBD2, 7 bases. This CDR3 region has 14 residues. The V and J ends lost 4 bases and 5 bases respectively, with 16 bases between them. Germline V gives CDR1 SQVTM, CDR2 ANQGSEA. CDR3 nucleotide sequence: TGCAGCGTTGTTGGGGGAGGGGGTGTAGATACGCAGTATTTT. The encoded protein is CSVVGGGGVDTQYF.

The chain has TRBV7-9 and TRBJ1-6; the D is unclear. The CDR3 loop spans 13 amino acids. Germline CDR1 and CDR2: SEHNR and FQNEAQ (reference sequence). V lost 0 bases and J lost 14, with 11 bases in between. As DNA, the CDR3 is TGTGCCAGCAGCTTAGCGGAAGGGAGGGCCCTCCACTTT. Amino acid sequence: CASSLAEGRALHF.

The chain has TRBV7-2 and TRBJ2-7, with no clear D. The germline V and J ends were trimmed by 5 bases and 1 base, with 12 bases remaining between them. Germline CDR1 reads SGHTA; CDR2 reads FQGNSA. The CDR3 totals 14 residues. The CDR3 loop reads CASSPRAPSYEQYF. As DNA, the CDR3 is TGTGCCAGCAGCCCCAGAGCGCCTTCCTACGAGCAGTACTTC.

The gene calls are TRBV27 and TRBJ2-2, with D maybe TRBD1 (6 bases). Per the germline V gene, CDR1 is MNHEY and CDR2 is SMNVEV (reference sequence). CDR3 length: 15 residues. Trimming cost V 6 bases and J 3 bases, with 14 bases left between them. CDR3 protein: CASSPLGAYTGELFF. In DNA form, the CDR3 reads TGTGCCAGCAGCCCCCTGGGGGCTTACACCGGGGAGCTGTTTTTT.

As for this clone: The junction does not match germline at one end; this may be a read error. The chain combines TRBV7-3 with TRBJ1-2; D is undetermined. This CDR3 is 12 amino acids long. The germline CDR1 and CDR2 sequences are SGHTA and FQGTGA. CDR3 DNA sequence: TGTGCCAGCAGCTTCGGACTTTATGGCTACATCTTC. Translating it yields CASSFGLYGYIF. Using reference TRBV7-3 and TRBJ1-2 for the parts outside the CDR3, the full variable domain is GAGVSQTPSNKVTEKGKYVELRCDPISGHTALYWYRQSLGQGPEFLIYFQGTGAADDSGLPNDRFFAVRPEGSVSTLKIQRTERGDSAVYLCASSFGLYGYIFGSGTRLTVV.

The genes are TRBV5-6 and TRBJ1-6; TRBD1 agrees at 7 bases. CDR3 length equals 14 residues. Per germline, CDR1 SGHDT and CDR2 YYEEEE. The ends lost 6 bases at V and 10 bases at J; junction bases unmatched: 10. CDR3 residues: CASIVQGVSSPLHF. The CDR3 nucleotides read TGTGCCAGCATCGTCCAGGGGGTAAGCTCACCCCTCCACTTT. Looking up the rest from reference TRBV5-6 and TRBJ1-6 gives the full variable domain: DAGVTQSPTHLIKTRGQQVTLRCSPKSGHDTVSWYQQALGQGPQFIFQYYEEEERQRGNFPDRFSGHQFPNYSSELNVNALLLGDSALYLCASIVQGVSSPLHFGNGTRLTVT.